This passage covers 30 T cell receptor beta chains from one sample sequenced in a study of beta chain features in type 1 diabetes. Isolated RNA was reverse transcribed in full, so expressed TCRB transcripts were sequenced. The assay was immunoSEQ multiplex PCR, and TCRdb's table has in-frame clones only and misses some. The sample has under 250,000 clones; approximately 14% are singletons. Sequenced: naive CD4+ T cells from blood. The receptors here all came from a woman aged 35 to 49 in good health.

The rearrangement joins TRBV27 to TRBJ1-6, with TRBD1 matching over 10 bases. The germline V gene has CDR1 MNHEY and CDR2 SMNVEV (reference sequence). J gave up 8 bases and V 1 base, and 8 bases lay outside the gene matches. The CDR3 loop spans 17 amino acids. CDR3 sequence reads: CASSLFSWDRGDSPLHF. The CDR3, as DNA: TGTGCCAGCAGTTTATTTAGTTGGGACAGGGGTGATTCACCCCTCCACTTT.

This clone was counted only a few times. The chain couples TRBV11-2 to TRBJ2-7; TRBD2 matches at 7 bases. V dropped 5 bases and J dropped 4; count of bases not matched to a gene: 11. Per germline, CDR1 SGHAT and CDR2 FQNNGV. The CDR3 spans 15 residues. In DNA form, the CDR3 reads TGTGCCAGCAGCGCCAGTGGTCGGCGGGGGTACGAGCAGTACTTC. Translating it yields CASSASGRRGYEQYF. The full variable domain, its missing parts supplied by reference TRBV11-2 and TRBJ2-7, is EAGVAQSPRYKIIEKRQSVAFWCNPISGHATLYWYQQILGQGPKLLIQFQNNGVVDDSQLPKDRFSAERLKGVDSTLKIQPAKLEDSAVYLCASSASGRRGYEQYFGPGTRLTVT.

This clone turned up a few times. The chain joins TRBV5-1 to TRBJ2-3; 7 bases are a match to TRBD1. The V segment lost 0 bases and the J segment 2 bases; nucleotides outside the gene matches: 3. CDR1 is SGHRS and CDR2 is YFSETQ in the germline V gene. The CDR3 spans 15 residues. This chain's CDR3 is CASSLGQGDTDTQYF. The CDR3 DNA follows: TGCGCCAGCAGCTTGGGGCAGGGGGACACAGATACGCAGTATTTT.

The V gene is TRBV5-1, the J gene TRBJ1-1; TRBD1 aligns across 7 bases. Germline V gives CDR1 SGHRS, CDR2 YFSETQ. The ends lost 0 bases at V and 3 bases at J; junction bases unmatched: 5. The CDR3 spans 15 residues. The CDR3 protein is CASSLGGGRDTEAFF. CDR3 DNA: TGCGCCAGCAGCTTGGGAGGGGGCAGGGACACTGAAGCTTTCTTT.

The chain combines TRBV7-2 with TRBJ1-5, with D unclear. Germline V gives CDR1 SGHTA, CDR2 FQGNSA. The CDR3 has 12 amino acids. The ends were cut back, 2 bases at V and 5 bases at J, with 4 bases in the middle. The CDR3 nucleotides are TGTGCCAGCAGCTTACTAGATCAGCCCCAGCATTTT. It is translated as CASSLLDQPQHF.

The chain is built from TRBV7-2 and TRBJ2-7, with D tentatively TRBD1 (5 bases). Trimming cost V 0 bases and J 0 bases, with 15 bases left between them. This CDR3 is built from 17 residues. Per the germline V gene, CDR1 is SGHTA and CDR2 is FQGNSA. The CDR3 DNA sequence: TGTGCCAGCAGCTTAGCTCGGGCCAGGGCGCCCTCCTACGAGCAGTACTTC. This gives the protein CASSLARARAPSYEQYF.

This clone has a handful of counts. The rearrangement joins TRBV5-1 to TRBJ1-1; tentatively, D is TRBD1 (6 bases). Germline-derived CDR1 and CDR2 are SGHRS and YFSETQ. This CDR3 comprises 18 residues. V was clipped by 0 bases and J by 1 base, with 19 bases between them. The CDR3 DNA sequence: TGCGCCAGCAGCTTGGTGGGCCGGACAGCGACTCGGAACACTGAAGCTTTCTTT. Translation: CASSLVGRTATRNTEAFF.

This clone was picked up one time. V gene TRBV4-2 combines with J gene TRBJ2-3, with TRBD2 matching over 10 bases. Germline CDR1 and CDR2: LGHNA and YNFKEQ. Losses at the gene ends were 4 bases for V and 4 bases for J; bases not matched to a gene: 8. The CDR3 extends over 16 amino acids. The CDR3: CASSRELAGFADTQYF. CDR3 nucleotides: TGTGCCAGCAGCCGAGAACTAGCGGGGTTCGCAGATACGCAGTATTTT.

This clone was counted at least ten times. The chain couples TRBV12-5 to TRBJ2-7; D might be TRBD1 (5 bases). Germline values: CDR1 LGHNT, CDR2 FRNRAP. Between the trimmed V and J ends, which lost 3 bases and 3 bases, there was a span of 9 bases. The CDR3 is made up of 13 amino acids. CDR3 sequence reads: CASGFNTGYEQYF. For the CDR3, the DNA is TGTGCTAGTGGTTTCAATACAGGCTACGAGCAGTACTTC.

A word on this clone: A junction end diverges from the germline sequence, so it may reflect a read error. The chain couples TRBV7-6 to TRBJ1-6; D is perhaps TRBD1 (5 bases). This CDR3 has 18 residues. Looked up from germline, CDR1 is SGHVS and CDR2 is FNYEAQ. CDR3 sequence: CASSLAQGGSTYNSPLHF. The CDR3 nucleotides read TGTGCCAGCAGCCTAGCCCAGGGTGGCAGTACTTATAATTCACCCCTCCACTTT. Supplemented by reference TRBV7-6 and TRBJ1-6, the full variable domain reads GAGVSQSPRYKVTKRGQDVALRCDPISGHVSLYWYRQALGQGPEFLTYFNYEAQQDKSGLPNDRFSAERPEGSISTLTIQRTEQRDSAMYRCASSLAQGGSTYNSPLHFGNGTRLTVT.

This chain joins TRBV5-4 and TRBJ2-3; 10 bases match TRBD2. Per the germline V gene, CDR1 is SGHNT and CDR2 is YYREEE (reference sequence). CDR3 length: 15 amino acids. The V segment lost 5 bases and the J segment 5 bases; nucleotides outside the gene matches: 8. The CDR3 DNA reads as TGTGCCAGCAGGTGGGGTCTAGCGGGGGAAGATACGCAGTATTTT. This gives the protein CASRWGLAGEDTQYF.

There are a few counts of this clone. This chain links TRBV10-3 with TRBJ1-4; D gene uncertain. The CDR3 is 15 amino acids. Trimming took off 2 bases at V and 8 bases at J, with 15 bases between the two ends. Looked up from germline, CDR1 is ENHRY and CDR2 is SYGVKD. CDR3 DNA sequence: TGTGCCATCAGTGAGCCCGGCAGTGCGGGGGAAAAACTGTTTTTT. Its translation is CAISEPGSAGEKLFF.

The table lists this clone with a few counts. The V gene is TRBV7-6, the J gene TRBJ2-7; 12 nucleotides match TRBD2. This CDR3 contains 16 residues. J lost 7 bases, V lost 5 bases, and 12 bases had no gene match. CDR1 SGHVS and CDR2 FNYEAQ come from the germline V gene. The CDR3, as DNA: TGTGCCAGCAGCCAGAGGACTAGCGGGGCCTCGAGGGAGCAGTACTTC. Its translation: CASSQRTSGASREQYF.

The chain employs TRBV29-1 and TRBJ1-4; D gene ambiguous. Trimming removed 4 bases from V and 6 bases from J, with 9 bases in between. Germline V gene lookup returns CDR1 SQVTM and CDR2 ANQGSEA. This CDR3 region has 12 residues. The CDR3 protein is CSVVKEDEKLFF. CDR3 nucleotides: TGCAGCGTTGTTAAAGAGGATGAAAAACTGTTTTTT. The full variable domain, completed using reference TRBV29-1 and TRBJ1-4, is SAVISQKPSRDICQRGTSLTIQCQVDSQVTMMFWYRQQPGQSLTLIATANQGSEATYESGFVIDKFPISRPNLTFSTLTVSNMSPEDSSIYLCSVVKEDEKLFFGSGTQLSVL.

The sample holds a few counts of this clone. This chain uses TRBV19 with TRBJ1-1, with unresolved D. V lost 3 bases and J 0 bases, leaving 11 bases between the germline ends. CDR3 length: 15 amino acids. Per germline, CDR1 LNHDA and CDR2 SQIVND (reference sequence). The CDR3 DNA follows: TGTGCCAGTAGTATTCAGGATGCCATGAACACTGAAGCTTTCTTT. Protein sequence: CASSIQDAMNTEAFF.

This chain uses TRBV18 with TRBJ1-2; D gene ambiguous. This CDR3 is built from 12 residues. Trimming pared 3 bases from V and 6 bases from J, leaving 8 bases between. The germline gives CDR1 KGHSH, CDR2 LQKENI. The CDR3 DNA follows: TGTGCCAGCTCACCGCTGAGGGATGGCTACACCTTC. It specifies CASSPLRDGYTF.

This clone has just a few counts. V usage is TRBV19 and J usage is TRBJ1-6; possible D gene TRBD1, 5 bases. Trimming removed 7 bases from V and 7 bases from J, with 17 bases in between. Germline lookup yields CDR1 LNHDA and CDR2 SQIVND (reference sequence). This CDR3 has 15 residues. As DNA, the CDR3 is TGTGCCAGTAAGGAGACAGTAACTTTAAATTCACCCCTCCACTTT. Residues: CASKETVTLNSPLHF.

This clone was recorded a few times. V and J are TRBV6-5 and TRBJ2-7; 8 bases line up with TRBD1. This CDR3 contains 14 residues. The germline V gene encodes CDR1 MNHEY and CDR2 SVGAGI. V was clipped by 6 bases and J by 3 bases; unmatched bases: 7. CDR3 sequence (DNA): TGTGCCAGCAGGAGGACAGGGCGAATCTACGAGCAGTACTTC. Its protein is CASRRTGRIYEQYF.

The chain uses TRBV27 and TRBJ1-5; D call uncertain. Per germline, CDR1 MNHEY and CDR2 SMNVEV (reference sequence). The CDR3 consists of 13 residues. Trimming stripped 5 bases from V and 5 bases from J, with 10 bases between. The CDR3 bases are TGTGCCAGCAGTCGCGTGGGCTATCAGCCCCAGCATTTT. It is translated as CASSRVGYQPQHF.

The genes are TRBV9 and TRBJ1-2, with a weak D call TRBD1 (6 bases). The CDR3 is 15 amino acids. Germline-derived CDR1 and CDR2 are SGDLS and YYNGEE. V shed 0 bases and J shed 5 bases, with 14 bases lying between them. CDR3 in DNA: TGTGCCAGCAGCGTAGCAGTGGACAGCAAATATGGCTACACCTTC. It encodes CASSVAVDSKYGYTF.

In nucleotides, the CDR3 is TGTGCCAGCAGTTCGCGACTAGCGGGGGGCCCGGATACGCAGTATTTT. This encodes CASSSRLAGGPDTQYF. The J gene is TRBJ2-3, the V gene TRBV6-6; 13 nucleotides match TRBD2. J was trimmed by 6 bases and V by 4 bases; bases with no gene match: 7. This CDR3 is 16 amino acids long. Per the germline V gene, CDR1 is MNHNY and CDR2 is SVGAGI (reference sequence).

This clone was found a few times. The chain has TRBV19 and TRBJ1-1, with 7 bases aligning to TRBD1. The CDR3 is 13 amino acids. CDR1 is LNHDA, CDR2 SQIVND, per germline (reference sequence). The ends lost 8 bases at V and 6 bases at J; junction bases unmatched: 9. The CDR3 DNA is TGTGCCAGTCGAACAGGGGTCCGCGCTGAAGCTTTCTTT. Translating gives CASRTGVRAEAFF.

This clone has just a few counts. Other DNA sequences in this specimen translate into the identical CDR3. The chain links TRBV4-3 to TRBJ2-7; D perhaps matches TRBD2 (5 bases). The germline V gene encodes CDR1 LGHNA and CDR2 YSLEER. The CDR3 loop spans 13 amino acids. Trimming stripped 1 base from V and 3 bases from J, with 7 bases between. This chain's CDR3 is CASSQVRGYEQYF. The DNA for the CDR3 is TGCGCCAGCAGCCAAGTTCGGGGCTACGAGCAGTACTTC.

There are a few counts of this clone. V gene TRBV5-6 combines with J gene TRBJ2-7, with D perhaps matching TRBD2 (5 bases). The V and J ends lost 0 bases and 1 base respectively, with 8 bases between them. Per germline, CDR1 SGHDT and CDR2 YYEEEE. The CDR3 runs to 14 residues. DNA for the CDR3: TGTGCCAGCAGCTTGGGACGGGGATCCTACGAGCAGTACTTC. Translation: CASSLGRGSYEQYF.

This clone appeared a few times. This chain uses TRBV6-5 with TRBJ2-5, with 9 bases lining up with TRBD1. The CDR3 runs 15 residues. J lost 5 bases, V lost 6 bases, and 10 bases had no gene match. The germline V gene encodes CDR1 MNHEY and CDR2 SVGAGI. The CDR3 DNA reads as TGTGCCAGCAGGATTGATACAGGGGGCGCGGAGACCCAGTACTTC. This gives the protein CASRIDTGGAETQYF.

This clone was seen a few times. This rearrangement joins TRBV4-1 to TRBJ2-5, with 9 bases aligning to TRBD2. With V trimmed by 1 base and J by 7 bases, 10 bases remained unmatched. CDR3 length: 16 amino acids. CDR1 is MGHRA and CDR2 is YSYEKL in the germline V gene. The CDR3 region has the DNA TGCGCCAGCAGCCAAGGTCTAGCGGGACTAAAAGGGACCCAGTACTTC. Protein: CASSQGLAGLKGTQYF.

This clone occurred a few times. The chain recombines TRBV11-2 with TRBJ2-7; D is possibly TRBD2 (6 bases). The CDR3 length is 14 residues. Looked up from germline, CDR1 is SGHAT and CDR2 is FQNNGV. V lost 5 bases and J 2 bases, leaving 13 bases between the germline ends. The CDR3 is CASSPGGPPYEQYF. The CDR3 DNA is TGTGCCAGCAGCCCCGGGGGACCCCCCTACGAGCAGTACTTC.

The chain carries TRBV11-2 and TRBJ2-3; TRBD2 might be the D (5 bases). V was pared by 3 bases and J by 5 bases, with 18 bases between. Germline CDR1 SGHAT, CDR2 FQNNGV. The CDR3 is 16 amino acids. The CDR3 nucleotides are TGTGCCAGCAGCTTCGGACTCCGGGCCACCGAAGATACGCAGTATTTT. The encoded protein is CASSFGLRATEDTQYF.

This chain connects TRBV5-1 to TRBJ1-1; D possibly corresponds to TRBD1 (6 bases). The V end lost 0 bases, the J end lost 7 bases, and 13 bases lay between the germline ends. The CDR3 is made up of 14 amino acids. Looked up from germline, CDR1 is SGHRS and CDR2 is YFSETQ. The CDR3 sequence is CASSLVAGADEAFF. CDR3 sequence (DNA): TGCGCCAGCAGCTTGGTGGCGGGGGCGGATGAAGCTTTCTTT. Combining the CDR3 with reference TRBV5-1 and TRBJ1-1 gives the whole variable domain KAGVTQTPRYLIKTRGQQVTLSCSPISGHRSVSWYQQTPGQGLQFLFEYFSETQRNKGNFPGRFSGRQFSNSRSEMNVSTLELGDSALYLCASSLVAGADEAFFGQGTRLTVV.

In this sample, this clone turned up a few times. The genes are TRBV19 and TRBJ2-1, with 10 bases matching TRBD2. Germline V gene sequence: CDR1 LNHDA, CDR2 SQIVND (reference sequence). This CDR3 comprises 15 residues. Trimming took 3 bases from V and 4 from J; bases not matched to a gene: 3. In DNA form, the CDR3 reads TGTGCCAGTAGTATTGTGGGACTAGCGTACAATGAGCAGTTCTTC. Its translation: CASSIVGLAYNEQFF. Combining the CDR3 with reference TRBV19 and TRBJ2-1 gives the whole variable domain DGGITQSPKYLFRKEGQNVTLSCEQNLNHDAMYWYRQDPGQGLRLIYYSQIVNDFQKGDIAEGYSVSREKKESFPLTVTSAQKNPTAFYLCASSIVGLAYNEQFFGPGTRLTVL.